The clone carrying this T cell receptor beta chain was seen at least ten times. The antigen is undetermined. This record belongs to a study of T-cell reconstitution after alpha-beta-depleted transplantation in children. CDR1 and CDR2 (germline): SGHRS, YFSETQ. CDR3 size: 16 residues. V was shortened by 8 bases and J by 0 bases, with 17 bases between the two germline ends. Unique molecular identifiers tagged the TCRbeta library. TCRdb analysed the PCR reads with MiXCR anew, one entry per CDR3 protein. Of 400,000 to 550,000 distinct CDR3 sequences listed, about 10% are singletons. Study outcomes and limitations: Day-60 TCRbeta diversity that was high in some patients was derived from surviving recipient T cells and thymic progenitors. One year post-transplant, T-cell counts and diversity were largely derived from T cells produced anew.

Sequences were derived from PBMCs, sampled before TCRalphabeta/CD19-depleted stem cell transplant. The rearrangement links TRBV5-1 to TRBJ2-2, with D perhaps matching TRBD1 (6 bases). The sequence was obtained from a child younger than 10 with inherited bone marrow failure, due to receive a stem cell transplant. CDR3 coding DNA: TGCGCCAGTTCTACCTCCAGACAGGCGAACACCGGGGAGCTGTTTTTT. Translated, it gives CASSTSRQANTGELFF. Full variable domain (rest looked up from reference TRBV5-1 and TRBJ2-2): KAGVTQTPRYLIKTRGQQVTLSCSPISGHRSVSWYQQTPGQGLQFLFEYFSETQRNKGNFPGRFSGRQFSNSRSEMNVSTLELGDSALYLCASSTSRQANTGELFFGEGSRLTVL.